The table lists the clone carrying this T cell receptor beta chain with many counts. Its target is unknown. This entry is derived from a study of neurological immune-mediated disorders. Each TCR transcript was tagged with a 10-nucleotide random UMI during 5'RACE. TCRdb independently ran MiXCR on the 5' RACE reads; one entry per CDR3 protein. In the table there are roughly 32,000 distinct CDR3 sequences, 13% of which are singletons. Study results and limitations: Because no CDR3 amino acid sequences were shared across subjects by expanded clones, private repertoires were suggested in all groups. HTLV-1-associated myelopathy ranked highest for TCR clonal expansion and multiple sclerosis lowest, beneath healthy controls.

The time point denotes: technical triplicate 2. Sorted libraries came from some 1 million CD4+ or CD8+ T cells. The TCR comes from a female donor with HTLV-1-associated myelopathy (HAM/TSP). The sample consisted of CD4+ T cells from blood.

CDR3 DNA sequence: TGTGCCAGCAGTGATACAGGAGGGGACACTGAAGCTTTCTTT. Its translation is CASSDTGGDTEAFF. J is TRBJ1-1 and V is TRBV25-1; possible D gene TRBD1, 5 bases. The CDR3 is 14 residues long. Germline-derived CDR1 and CDR2 are MGHDK and SYGVNS. The V end lost 3 bases, the J end lost 3 bases, and 11 bases lay between the germline ends.